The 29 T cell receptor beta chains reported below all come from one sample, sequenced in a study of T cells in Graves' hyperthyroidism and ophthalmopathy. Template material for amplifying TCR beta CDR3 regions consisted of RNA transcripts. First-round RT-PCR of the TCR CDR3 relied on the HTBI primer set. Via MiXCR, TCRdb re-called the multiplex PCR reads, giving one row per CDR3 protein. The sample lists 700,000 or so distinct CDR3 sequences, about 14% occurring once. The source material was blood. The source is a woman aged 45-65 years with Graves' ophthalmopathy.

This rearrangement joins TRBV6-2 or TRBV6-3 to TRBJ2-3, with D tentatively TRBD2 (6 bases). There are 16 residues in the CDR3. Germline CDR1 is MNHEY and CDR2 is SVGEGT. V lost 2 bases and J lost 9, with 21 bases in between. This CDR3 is CASSYRERAYLETQYF. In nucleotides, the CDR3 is TGTGCCAGCAGTTACAGGGAGCGGGCCTATCTGGAGACGCAGTATTTT.

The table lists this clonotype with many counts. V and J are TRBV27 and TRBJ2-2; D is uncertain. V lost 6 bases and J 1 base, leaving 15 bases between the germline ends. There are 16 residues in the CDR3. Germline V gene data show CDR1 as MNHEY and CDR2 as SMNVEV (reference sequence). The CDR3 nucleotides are TGTGCCAGCAGCGATGACTCATTTATGAACACCGGGGAGCTGTTTTTT. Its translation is CASSDDSFMNTGELFF.

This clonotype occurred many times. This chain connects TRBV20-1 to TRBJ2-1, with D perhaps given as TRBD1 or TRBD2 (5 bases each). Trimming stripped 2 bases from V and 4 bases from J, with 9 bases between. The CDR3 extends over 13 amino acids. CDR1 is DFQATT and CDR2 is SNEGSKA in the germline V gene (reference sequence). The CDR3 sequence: CSARLAGYNEQFF. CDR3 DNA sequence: TGCAGTGCTAGACTAGCAGGGTACAATGAGCAGTTCTTC.

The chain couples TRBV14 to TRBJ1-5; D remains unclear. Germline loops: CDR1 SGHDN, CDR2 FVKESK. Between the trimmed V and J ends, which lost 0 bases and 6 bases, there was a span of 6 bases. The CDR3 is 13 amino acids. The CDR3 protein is CASSQDLGQPQHF. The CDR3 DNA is TGTGCCAGCAGCCAAGATCTAGGTCAGCCCCAGCATTTT.

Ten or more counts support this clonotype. For the CDR3, the DNA is TGTGCCAGCAGCACCTCCCCCGAAGGCGAGCAGTACTTC. Its translation is CASSTSPEGEQYF. The rearrangement joins TRBV7-9 to TRBJ2-7; D call uncertain. The germline CDR1 and CDR2 sequences are SEHNR and FQNEAQ (reference sequence). The CDR3 runs to 13 residues. V was cut by 5 bases and J by 6 bases, with 14 bases left in between. Filled out from reference TRBV7-9 and TRBJ2-7, the complete variable domain reads DTGVSQNPRHKITKRGQNVTFRCDPISEHNRLYWYRQTLGQGPEFLTYFQNEAQLEKSRLLSDRFSAERPKGSFSTLEIQRTEQGDSAMYLCASSTSPEGEQYFGPGTRLTVT.

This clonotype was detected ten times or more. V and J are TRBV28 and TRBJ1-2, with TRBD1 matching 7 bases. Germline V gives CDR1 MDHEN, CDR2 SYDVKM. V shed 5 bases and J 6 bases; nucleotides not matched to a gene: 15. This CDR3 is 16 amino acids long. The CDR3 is CASSLLQGGIGDGYTF. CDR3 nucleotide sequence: TGTGCCAGCAGTCTACTCCAAGGGGGCATCGGGGATGGCTACACCTTC.

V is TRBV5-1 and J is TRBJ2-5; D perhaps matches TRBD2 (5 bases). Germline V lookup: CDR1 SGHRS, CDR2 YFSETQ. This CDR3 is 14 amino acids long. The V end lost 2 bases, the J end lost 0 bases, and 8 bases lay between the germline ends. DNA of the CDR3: TGCGCCAGCAGCTTACTAGATAACCAAGAGACCCAGTACTTC. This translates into CASSLLDNQETQYF.

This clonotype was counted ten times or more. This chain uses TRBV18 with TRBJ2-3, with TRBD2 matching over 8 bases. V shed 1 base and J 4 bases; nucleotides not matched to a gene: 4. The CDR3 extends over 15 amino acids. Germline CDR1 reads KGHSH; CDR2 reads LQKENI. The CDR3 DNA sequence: TGTGCCAGCTCACCACAAGCGGGAGTTGCAGATACGCAGTATTTT. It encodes CASSPQAGVADTQYF.

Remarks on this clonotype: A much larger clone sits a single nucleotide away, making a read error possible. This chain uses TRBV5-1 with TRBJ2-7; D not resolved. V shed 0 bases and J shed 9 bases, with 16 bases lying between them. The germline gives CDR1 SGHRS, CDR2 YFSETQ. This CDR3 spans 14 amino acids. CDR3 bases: TGCGCCAGCAGCTTGGGGCTGGATGATGGCGGGCAGTACTTC. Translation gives CASSLGLDDGGQYF.

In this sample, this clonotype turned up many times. The CDR3 coding sequence is TGCAGCGTTCGTCCGGGACAGGGGCTCCGTGGCCAAGAGACCCAGTACTTC. It specifies CSVRPGQGLRGQETQYF. The chain uses TRBV29-1 and TRBJ2-5; 10 bases agree with TRBD1. There are 17 residues in the CDR3. The J segment lost 1 base and the V segment lost 5 bases, leaving 13 bases of the junction unmatched. Germline V lookup: CDR1 SQVTM, CDR2 ANQGSEA.

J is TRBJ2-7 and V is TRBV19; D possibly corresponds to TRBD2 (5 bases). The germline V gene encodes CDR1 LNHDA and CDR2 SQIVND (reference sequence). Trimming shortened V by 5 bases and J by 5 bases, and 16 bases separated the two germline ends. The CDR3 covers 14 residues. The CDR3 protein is CASSVGEFTNEQYF. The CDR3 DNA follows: TGTGCCAGTAGTGTCGGGGAGTTTACCAACGAGCAGTACTTC.

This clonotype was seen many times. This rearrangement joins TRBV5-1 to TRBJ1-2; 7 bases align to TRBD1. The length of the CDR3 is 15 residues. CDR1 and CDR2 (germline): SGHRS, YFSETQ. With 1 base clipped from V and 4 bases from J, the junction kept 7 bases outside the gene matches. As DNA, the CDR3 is TGCGCCAGCAGCTTGTTAAGGGGGCAGGGCTATGGCTACACCTTC. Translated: CASSLLRGQGYGYTF.

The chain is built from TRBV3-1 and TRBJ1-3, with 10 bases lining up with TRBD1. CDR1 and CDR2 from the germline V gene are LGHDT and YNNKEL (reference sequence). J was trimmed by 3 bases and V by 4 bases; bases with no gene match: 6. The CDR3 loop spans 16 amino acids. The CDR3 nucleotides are TGTGCCAGCAGCCGCGAGACAGGGGGCTTTGGAAACACCATATATTTT. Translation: CASSRETGGFGNTIYF.

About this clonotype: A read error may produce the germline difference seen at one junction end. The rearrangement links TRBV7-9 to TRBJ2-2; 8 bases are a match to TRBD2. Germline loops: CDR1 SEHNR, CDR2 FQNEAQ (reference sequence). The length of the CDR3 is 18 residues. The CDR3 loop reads CASSFTLRTSQNTGELSF. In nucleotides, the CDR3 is TGTGCCAGCAGCTTCACTTTACGGACTAGCCAGAACACCGGGGAGCTGTCTTTT.

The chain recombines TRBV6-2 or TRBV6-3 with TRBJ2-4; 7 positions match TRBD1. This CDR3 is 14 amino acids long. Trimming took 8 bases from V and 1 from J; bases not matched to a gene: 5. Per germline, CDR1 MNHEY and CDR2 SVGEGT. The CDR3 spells CASQGDGAKNIQYF. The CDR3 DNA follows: TGTGCCAGCCAGGGGGATGGGGCCAAAAACATTCAGTACTTC.

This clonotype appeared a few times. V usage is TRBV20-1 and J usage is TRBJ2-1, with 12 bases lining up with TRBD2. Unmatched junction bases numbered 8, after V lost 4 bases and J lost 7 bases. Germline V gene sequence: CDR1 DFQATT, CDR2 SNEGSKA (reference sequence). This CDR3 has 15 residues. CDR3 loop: CSATESGLAGNEQFF. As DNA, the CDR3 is TGCAGTGCTACCGAATCAGGACTAGCGGGGAATGAGCAGTTCTTC.

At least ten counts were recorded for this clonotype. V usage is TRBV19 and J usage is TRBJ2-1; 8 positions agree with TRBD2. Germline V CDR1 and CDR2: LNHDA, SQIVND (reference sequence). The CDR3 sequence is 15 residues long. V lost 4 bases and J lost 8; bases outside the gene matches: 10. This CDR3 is CASSRQREISDEQFF. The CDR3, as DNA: TGTGCCAGTAGTAGACAGCGGGAGATTTCGGATGAGCAGTTCTTC.

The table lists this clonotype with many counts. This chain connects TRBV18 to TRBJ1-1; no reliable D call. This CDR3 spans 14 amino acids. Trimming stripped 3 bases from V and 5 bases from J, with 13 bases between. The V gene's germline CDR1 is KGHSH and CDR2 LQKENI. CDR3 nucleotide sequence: TGTGCCAGCTCACCCGTGGGCAGGAATACTGAAGCTTTCTTT. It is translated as CASSPVGRNTEAFF.

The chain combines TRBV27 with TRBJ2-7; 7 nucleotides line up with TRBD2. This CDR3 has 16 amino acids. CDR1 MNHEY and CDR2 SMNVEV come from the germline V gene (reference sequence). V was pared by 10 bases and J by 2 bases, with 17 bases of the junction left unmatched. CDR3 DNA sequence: TGTGCCACGGCGCCCGACCTAGCGGTCGGGGCCTACGAGCAGTACTTC. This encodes CATAPDLAVGAYEQYF.

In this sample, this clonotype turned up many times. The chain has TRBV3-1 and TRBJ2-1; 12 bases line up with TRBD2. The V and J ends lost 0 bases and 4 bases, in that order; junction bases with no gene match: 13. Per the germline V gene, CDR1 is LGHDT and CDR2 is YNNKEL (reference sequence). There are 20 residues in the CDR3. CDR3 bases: TGTGCCAGCAGCCAAGAGTGGCCTAGCGGGAGGGAAAGATATTACAATGAGCAGTTCTTC. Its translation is CASSQEWPSGRERYYNEQFF.

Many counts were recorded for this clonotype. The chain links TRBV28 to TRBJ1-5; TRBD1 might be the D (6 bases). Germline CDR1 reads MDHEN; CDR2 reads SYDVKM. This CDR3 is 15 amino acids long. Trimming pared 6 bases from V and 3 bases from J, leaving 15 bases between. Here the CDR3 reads CASRTPGTLNQPQHF. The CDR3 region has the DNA TGTGCCAGCAGAACACCCGGGACACTCAATCAGCCCCAGCATTTT.

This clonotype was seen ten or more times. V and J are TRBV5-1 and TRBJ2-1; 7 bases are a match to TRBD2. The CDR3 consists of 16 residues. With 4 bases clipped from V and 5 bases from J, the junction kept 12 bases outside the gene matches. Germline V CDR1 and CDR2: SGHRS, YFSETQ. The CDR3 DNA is TGCGCCAGCAGCCCATCCTCGGGCGGGAGTCACAATGAGCAGTTCTTC. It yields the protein CASSPSSGGSHNEQFF.

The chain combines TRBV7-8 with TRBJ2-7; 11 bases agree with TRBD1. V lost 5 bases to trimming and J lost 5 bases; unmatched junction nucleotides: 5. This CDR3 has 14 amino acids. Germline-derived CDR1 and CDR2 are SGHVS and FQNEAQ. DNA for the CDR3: TGTGCCAGCAGCATCCGGGACAGGGGGAACGAGCAGTACTTC. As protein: CASSIRDRGNEQYF.

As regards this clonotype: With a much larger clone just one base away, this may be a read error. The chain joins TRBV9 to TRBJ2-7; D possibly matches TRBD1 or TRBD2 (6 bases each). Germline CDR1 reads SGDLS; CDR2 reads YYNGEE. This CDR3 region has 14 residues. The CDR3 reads CASSEGGRSCEQYF. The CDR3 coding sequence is TGTGCCAGCAGCGAAGGGGGGCGCTCCTGCGAGCAGTACTTC. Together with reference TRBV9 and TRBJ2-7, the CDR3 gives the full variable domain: DSGVTQTPKHLITATGQRVTLRCSPRSGDLSVYWYQQSLDQGLQFLIQYYNGEERAKGNILERFSAQQFPDLHSELNLSSLELGDSALYFCASSEGGRSCEQYFGPGTRLTVT.

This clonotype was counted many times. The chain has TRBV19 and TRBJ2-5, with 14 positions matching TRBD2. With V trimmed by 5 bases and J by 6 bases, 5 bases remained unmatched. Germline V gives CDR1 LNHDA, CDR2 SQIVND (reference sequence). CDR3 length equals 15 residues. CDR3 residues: CASSVGTSGSKTQYF. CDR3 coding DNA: TGTGCCAGTAGTGTCGGGACTAGCGGGAGTAAGACCCAGTACTTC.

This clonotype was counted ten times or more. This chain's CDR3 is CAWSLFTSGSYEQYF. CDR3 DNA sequence: TGTGCCTGGAGCCTCTTTACTAGCGGGAGTTACGAGCAGTACTTC. The genes are TRBV30 and TRBJ2-7; 11 nucleotides align to TRBD2. This CDR3 is built from 15 residues. Germline V gene lookup returns CDR1 GTSNPN and CDR2 SVGIG (reference sequence). J lost 4 bases, V lost 3 bases, and 8 bases had no gene match. The full variable domain, with the rest looked up from reference TRBV30 and TRBJ2-7, is SQTIHQWPATLVQPVGSPLSLECTVEGTSNPNLYWYRQAAGRGLQLLFYSVGIGQISSEVPQNLSASRPQDRQFILSSKKLLLSDSGFYLCAWSLFTSGSYEQYFGPGTRLTVT.

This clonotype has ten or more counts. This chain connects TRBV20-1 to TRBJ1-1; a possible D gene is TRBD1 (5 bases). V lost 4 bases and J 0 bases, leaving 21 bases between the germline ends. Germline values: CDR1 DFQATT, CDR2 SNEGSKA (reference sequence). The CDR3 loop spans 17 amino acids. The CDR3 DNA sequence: TGCAGTGCTATGATTGACAGAAACCTTGAAATGAACACTGAAGCTTTCTTT. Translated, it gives CSAMIDRNLEMNTEAFF.

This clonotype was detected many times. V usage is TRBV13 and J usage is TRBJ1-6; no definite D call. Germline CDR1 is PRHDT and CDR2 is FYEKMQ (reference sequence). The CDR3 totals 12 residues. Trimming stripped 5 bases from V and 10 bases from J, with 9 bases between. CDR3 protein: CASSIRGSPLHF. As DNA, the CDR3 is TGTGCCAGCAGCATCCGTGGATCACCCCTCCACTTT. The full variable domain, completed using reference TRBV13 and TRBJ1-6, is AAGVIQSPRHLIKEKRETATLKCYPIPRHDTVYWYQQGPGQDPQFLISFYEKMQSDKGSIPDRFSAQQFSDYHSELNMSSLELGDSALYFCASSIRGSPLHFGNGTRLTVT.

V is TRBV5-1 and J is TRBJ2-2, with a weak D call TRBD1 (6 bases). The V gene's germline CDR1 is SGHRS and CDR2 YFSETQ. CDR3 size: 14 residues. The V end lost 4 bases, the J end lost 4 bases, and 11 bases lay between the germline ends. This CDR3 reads CASSDQGGTGELFF. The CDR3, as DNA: TGCGCCAGCAGCGACCAAGGGGGCACCGGGGAGCTGTTTTTT.